What follows are 20 T cell receptor beta chains derived from one specimen sequenced in a study of ipilimumab plus nivolumab after autologous stem cell transplantation. Generated by immunoSEQ multiplex PCR, the TCRdb table keeps only in-frame clones and is missing some. The sample holds over 80,000 clones, under 85% seen once. Sequencing was performed on PBMCs, taken in a trial of ipilimumab plus nivolumab as post-transplant consolidation. The receptors come from a male donor with diffuse large B-cell lymphoma.

The chain employs TRBV6-6 and TRBJ1-6; no firm D call. Germline V gene sequence: CDR1 MNHNY, CDR2 SVGAGI (reference sequence). V gave up 5 bases and J gave up 7 bases, with 12 bases separating them. The CDR3 spans 14 residues. CDR3 amino acids: CASSARHQNSPLHF. For the CDR3, the DNA is TGTGCCAGCAGTGCGAGACACCAGAATTCACCCCTCCACTTT.

This sequence joins TRBV11-2 and TRBJ1-1; the D is unclear. The ends were cut back, 2 bases at V and 1 base at J, with 5 bases in the middle. The CDR3 length is 13 residues. Germline V CDR1 and CDR2: SGHAT, FQNNGV. CDR3 DNA sequence: TGTGCCAGCAGCTTATTCAGGAACACTGAAGCTTTCTTT. Protein product: CASSLFRNTEAFF.

This clone was observed a handful of times. Relative to the germline gene, one junction end is altered; a read error may explain this. The gene calls are TRBV20-1 and TRBJ1-2, with 12 bases that match TRBD1. Per germline, CDR1 DFQATT and CDR2 SNEGSKA (reference sequence). The CDR3 loop spans 11 amino acids. CDR3 nucleotide sequence: TGCAGTGCTAGAGGGGGACAGGGGGCAATTTTC. Translating it yields CSARGGQGAIF.

The V gene is TRBV9, the J gene TRBJ2-5, with 11 bases aligning to TRBD2. CDR1 and CDR2 from the germline V gene are SGDLS and YYNGEE. The V segment lost 2 bases and the J segment 7 bases; nucleotides outside the gene matches: 7. The CDR3 is made up of 15 amino acids. CDR3 sequence: CASSVSSGGAGTQYF. The CDR3 DNA is TGTGCCAGCAGCGTTAGTAGCGGGGGGGCCGGGACCCAGTACTTC.

The chain uses TRBV5-1 and TRBJ2-1; 12 bases map to TRBD2. The CDR3 covers 17 residues. The germline gives CDR1 SGHRS, CDR2 YFSETQ. V shed 0 bases and J 4 bases; nucleotides not matched to a gene: 5. In DNA form, the CDR3 reads TGCGCCAGCAGCTTGGCCACGGGACTAGCGGGTTACAATGAGCAGTTCTTC. Protein sequence: CASSLATGLAGYNEQFF.

The chain combines TRBV10-1 with TRBJ2-2; 10 positions match TRBD1. V was clipped by 7 bases and J by 5 bases; unmatched bases: 7. There are 15 residues in the CDR3. Germline V gene lookup returns CDR1 WNHNN and CDR2 SYGVQD (reference sequence). In DNA, the CDR3 is TGCGCCAGCATCCTGGGACAGGGGAGTACCGGGGAGCTGTTTTTT. Protein: CASILGQGSTGELFF.

The chain's CDR3 is CASTLTVVRPYGYTF. The CDR3 bases are TGTGCCAGCACCCTTACGGTGGTCCGACCGTATGGCTACACCTTC. The chain uses TRBV6-5 and TRBJ1-2; D remains unclear. Germline lookup yields CDR1 MNHEY and CDR2 SVGAGI. V lost 7 bases, J lost 5 bases, and 20 bases lay in between. This CDR3 contains 15 residues.

V gene TRBV4-1 combines with J gene TRBJ2-1; D is unclear. There are 15 residues in the CDR3. Germline assignment: CDR1 MGHRA and CDR2 YSYEKL. The V and J ends lost 1 base and 12 bases respectively, with 19 bases between them. The CDR3 sequence is CASSQVSGNRRGQFF. The CDR3 region has the DNA TGCGCCAGCAGCCAAGTCTCCGGAAACCGACGAGGGCAGTTCTTC.

CDR3 loop: CASSDTEAFF. The DNA for the CDR3 is TGTGCCAGCAGTGACACTGAAGCTTTCTTT. The genes are TRBV28 and TRBJ1-1; D gene ambiguous. V was trimmed by 5 bases and J by 3 bases, leaving 1 base between them. The germline gives CDR1 MDHEN, CDR2 SYDVKM. This CDR3 spans 10 amino acids.

The V gene is TRBV6-1, the J gene TRBJ1-5; the D is unclear. With 3 bases removed from V and 4 bases from J, the gap between germline ends came to 7 bases. The germline gives CDR1 MNHNS, CDR2 SASEGT. This CDR3 has 13 residues. The CDR3 is CASSEAENQPQHF. DNA of the CDR3: TGTGCCAGCAGTGAGGCAGAAAATCAGCCCCAGCATTTT.

The chain links TRBV13 to TRBJ2-2; 12 nucleotides align to TRBD2. The CDR3 loop spans 16 amino acids. J lost 3 bases, V lost 2 bases, and 1 base had no gene match. Germline lookup yields CDR1 PRHDT and CDR2 FYEKMQ (reference sequence). The CDR3 DNA reads TGTGCCAGCAGCTTACGACTAGCGGGGGACACCGGGGAGCTGTTTTTT. As protein: CASSLRLAGDTGELFF.

The DNA of the CDR3 is TGTGCCAGCAGTTTAAAACAGGGCTATGGCTACACCTTC. It codes for CASSLKQGYGYTF. The rearrangement uses TRBV27 and TRBJ1-2; TRBD1 is a possible D gene (6 bases). Per the germline V gene, CDR1 is MNHEY and CDR2 is SMNVEV (reference sequence). This CDR3 region has 13 residues. The V end was cut by 2 bases, the J end by 4 bases, with 8 bases between.

This clone has just one count. The chain combines TRBV10-3 with TRBJ1-2; TRBD1 might be the D (5 bases). CDR3 length: 13 amino acids. Germline CDR1 and CDR2: ENHRY and SYGVKD. V dropped 6 bases and J dropped 8 bases, with 16 bases sitting between them. Here the CDR3 reads CAIRGELTSGYTF. Here the CDR3 DNA reads TGTGCCATCAGAGGGGAGCTTACCTCCGGCTACACCTTC.

This clone showed up just once. The J gene is TRBJ2-2, the V gene TRBV6-5, with D perhaps matching TRBD1 (6 bases). This CDR3 is 12 amino acids long. CDR1 is MNHEY and CDR2 is SVGAGI in the germline V gene. The germline V and J ends were trimmed by 7 bases and 7 bases, with 10 bases remaining between them. CDR3 nucleotides: TGTGCCAGCACCTCCAGGGGCGGGGAGCTGTTTTTT. This gives the protein CASTSRGGELFF.

The genes are TRBV30 and TRBJ1-1, with D possibly matching TRBD1 (6 bases). This CDR3 has 13 residues. The V end lost 5 bases, the J end lost 3 bases, and 13 bases lay between the germline ends. Germline loops: CDR1 GTSNPN, CDR2 SVGIG (reference sequence). CDR3 DNA: TGTGCCTGGGAACAGGGCTACCACACTGAAGCTTTCTTT. Translating it yields CAWEQGYHTEAFF.

CDR3 in amino acids: CASSLQDTRSPLHF. The CDR3, as DNA: TGTGCCAGCAGTTTACAGGACACGCGGTCACCCCTCCACTTT. This chain links TRBV27 with TRBJ1-6; D perhaps matches TRBD1 (5 bases). The V gene's germline CDR1 is MNHEY and CDR2 SMNVEV (reference sequence). V lost 2 bases to trimming and J lost 10 bases, with 12 bases between them. The CDR3 extends over 14 amino acids.

The rearrangement links TRBV5-1 to TRBJ1-1; D gene uncertain. Per the germline V gene, CDR1 is SGHRS and CDR2 is YFSETQ. Trimming pared 4 bases from V and 0 bases from J, leaving 13 bases between. This CDR3 is 15 amino acids long. The CDR3 protein is CASSRPGIMNTEAFF. CDR3 bases: TGCGCCAGCAGCCGCCCGGGTATCATGAACACTGAAGCTTTCTTT.

The rearrangement uses TRBV18 and TRBJ2-7; 7 positions match TRBD1. CDR1 and CDR2 (germline): KGHSH, LQKENI. J lost 0 bases, V lost 4 bases, and 9 bases had no gene match. This CDR3 has 16 residues. The CDR3 loop reads CASSLGDSFYSYEQYF. CDR3 sequence (DNA): TGTGCCAGCTCACTTGGGGACAGTTTTTACTCCTACGAGCAGTACTTC.

The chain joins TRBV5-5 to TRBJ1-6; 8 bases fit TRBD1. The CDR3 loop spans 14 amino acids. CDR1 and CDR2 from the germline V gene are SGHKS and YYEKEE (reference sequence). V shed 3 bases, J shed 8 bases, and the junction held 4 bases outside the gene matches. The CDR3 nucleotides are TGTGCCAGCAGCTGGGCAGGGGGCTATTCACCCCTCCACTTT. It specifies CASSWAGGYSPLHF.

This clone was found a few times. V is TRBV19 and J is TRBJ1-5; TRBD1 agrees at 9 bases. Losses at the gene ends were 9 bases for V and 0 bases for J; bases not matched to a gene: 9. The CDR3 is 16 amino acids. CDR1 and CDR2 (germline): LNHDA, SQIVND (reference sequence). The CDR3 DNA is TGTGCCAGCATACAGGACAGGGGAGATAGCAATCAGCCCCAGCATTTT. It is translated as CASIQDRGDSNQPQHF.